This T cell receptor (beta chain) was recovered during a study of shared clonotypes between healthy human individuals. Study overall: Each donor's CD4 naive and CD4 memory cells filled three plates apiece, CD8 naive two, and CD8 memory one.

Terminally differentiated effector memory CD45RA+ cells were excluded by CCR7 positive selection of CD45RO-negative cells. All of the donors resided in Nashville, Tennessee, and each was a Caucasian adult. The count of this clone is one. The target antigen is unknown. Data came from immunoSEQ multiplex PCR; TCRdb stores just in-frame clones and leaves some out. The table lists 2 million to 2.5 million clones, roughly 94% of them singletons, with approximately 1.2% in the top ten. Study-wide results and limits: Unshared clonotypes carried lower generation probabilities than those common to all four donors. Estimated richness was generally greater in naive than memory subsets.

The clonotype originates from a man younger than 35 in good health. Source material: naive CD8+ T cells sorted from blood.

The CDR3 protein is CASSQPGLPYEQYF. In nucleotides, the CDR3 is TGTGCCAGCAGCCAACCGGGACTCCCATACGAGCAGTACTTC. The chain recombines TRBV7-9 with TRBJ2-7; tentatively, D is TRBD2 (6 bases). This CDR3 has 14 residues. Trimming stripped 5 bases from V and 4 bases from J, with 15 bases between. Per the germline V gene, CDR1 is SEHNR and CDR2 is FQNEAQ (reference sequence). The whole variable domain, remainder taken from reference TRBV7-9 and TRBJ2-7, is DTGVSQNPRHKITKRGQNVTFRCDPISEHNRLYWYRQTLGQGPEFLTYFQNEAQLEKSRLLSDRFSAERPKGSFSTLEIQRTEQGDSAMYLCASSQPGLPYEQYFGPGTRLTVT.